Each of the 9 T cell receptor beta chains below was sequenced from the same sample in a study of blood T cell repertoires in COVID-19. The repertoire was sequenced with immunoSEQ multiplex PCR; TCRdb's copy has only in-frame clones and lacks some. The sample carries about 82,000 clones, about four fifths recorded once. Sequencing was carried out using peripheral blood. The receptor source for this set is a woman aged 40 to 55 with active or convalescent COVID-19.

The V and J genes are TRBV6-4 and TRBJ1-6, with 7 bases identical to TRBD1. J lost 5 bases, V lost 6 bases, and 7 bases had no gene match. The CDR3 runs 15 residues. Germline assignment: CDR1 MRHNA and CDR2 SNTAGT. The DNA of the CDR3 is TGTGCCAGCAGACCGACGGGACAGAATAATTCACCCCTCCACTTT. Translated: CASRPTGQNNSPLHF.

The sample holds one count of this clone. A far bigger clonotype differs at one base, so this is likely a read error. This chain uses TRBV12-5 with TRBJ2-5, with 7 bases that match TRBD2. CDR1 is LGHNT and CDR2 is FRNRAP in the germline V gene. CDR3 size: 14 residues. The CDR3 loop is CACGSGGTSETQYF. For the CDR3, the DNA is TGTGCTTGTGGCTCGGGGGGTACTTCGGAGACCCAGTACTTC.

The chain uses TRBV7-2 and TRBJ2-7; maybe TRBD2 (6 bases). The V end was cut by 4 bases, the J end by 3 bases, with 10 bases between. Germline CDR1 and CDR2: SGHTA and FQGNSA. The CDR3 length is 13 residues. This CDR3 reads CASSYGLLYEQYF. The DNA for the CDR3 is TGTGCCAGCAGCTACGGACTACTCTACGAGCAGTACTTC.

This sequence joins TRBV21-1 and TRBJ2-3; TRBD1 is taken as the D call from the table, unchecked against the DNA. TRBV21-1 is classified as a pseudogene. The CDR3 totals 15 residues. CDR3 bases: TGTGCCAGCAGCAACCGACAGGGGCCGACAGATACGCAGTATTTT. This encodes CASSNRQGPTDTQYF.

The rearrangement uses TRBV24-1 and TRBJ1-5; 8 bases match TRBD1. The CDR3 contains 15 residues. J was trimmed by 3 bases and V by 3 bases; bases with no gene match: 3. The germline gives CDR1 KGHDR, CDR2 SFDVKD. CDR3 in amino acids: CATSDTGGNNQPQHF. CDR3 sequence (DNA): TGTGCCACCAGTGATACAGGGGGGAACAATCAGCCCCAGCATTTT.

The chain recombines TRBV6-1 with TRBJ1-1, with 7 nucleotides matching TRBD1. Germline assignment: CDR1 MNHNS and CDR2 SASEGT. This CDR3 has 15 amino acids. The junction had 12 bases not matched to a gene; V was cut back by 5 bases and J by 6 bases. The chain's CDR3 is CASSKGRGTEAEAFF. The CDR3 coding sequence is TGTGCCAGCAGTAAGGGGAGAGGGACAGAGGCTGAAGCTTTCTTT.

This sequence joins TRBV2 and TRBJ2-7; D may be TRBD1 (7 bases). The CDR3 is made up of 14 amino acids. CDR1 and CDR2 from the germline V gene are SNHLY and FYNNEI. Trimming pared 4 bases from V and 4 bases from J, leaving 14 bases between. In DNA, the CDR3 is TGTGCCAGCAGTGTTGGAGGGGGCGGGTACGAGCAGTACTTC. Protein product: CASSVGGGGYEQYF.

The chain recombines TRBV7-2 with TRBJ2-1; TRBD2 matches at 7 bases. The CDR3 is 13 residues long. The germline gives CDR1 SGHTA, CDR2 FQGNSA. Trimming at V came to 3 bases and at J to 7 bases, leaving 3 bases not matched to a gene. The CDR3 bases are TGTGCCAGCAGCTTTTACGGGGGGAATGAGCAGTTCTTC. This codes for CASSFYGGNEQFF.

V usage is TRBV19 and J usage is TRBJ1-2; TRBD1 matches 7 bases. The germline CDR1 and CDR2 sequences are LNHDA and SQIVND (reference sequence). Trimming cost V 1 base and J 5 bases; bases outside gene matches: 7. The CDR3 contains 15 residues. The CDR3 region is CASSIALGTVYGYTF. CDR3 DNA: TGTGCCAGTAGTATAGCCCTCGGGACAGTTTATGGCTACACCTTC.